Listed below are T cell receptor beta chains from one sample, sequenced in a study of T cells in Graves' hyperthyroidism and ophthalmopathy. TCRdb re-called the multiplex PCR reads with MiXCR, one entry per CDR3 protein. Among around 690,000 distinct CDR3 sequences listed, around 15% were seen once. The sample consisted of blood. Receptor source: a man aged 45-65 years with Graves' hyperthyroidism. CDR3s include the opening cysteine and the closing phenylalanine or tryptophan. D genes are given only for firm matches. Rows may omit the clone size; those that give it use once, few, many or a size class.

length | size | J | V | D | DNA | CDR3
13 | NA | TRBJ1-5 | TRBV20-1 | TRBD1 | TGCAGTGCAGGACAGGGTAGCAATCAGCCCCAGCATTTT | CSAGQGSNQPQHF
20 | many | TRBJ2-2 | TRBV12-3/TRBV12-4 | TRBD1 | TGTGCCAGCAGTTTATATAGGACAGGTAGAGGAAGGGGAAACACCGGGGAGCTGTTTTTT | CASSLYRTGRGRGNTGELFF
14 | few | TRBJ2-2 | TRBV9 | NA | TGTGCCAGCAGCGTGACCTACAACACCGGGGAGCTGTTTTTT | CASSVTYNTGELFF
16 | NA | TRBJ2-2 | TRBV12-3/TRBV12-4 | TRBD1 | TGTGCCAGCAGTCCGGGCCGGACAGGGTCCACCGGGGAGCTGTTTTTT | CASSPGRTGSTGELFF
16 | many | TRBJ1-2 | TRBV10-3 | NA | TGTGCCATCTCCCCGGGGATCCTCTTTACGAACTATGGCTACACCTTC | CAISPGILFTNYGYTF
15 | NA | TRBJ1-2 | TRBV28 | NA | TGTGCCAGCAGGTATCCTGACGGGCTCAACTATGGCTACACCTTC | CASRYPDGLNYGYTF
15 | many | TRBJ2-7 | TRBV6-5 | TRBD1 | TGTGCCAGCAGTTACCGAGGACAGGGGGCCAACGAGCAGTACTTC | CASSYRGQGANEQYF
14 | many | TRBJ1-2 | TRBV6-1 | NA | TGTGCCAGCAGTGCCCTCATACAATCCCATGGCTACACCTTC | CASSALIQSHGYTF
14 | many | TRBJ2-3 | TRBV2 | TRBD1 | TGTGCCAGCAGTAATGGACAGGGGACAGATACGCAGTATTTT | CASSNGQGTDTQYF
16 | few | TRBJ2-6 | TRBV5-8 | NA | TGTGCCAGCAGCTTGAATCCAGGCGGTGGGGCCAACGTCCTGACTTTC | CASSLNPGGGANVLTF
14 | NA | TRBJ2-7 | TRBV11-2 | NA | TGTGCCAGCAACATAGGGGCAGCCTCCTACGAGCAGTACTTC | CASNIGAASYEQYF
14 | NA | TRBJ2-1 | TRBV30 | TRBD1 | TGTGCCTGGGGCAATAGACAGGGGGCTAATGAGCAGTTCTTC | CAWGNRQGANEQFF
14 | NA | TRBJ2-1 | TRBV14 | NA | TGTGCCAGCAGCCCCCAAGCAGGGTGGGATGAGCAGTTCTTC | CASSPQAGWDEQFF
15 | many | TRBJ2-5 | TRBV6-2/TRBV6-3 | TRBD2 | TGTGCCAGCAGCGCTCTGACTAGCAGCCAAGAGACCCAGTACTTC | CASSALTSSQETQYF
11 | NA | TRBJ1-2 | TRBV28 | NA | TGTGCCAGCAGTTTAATCGGCGGCTACACCTTC | CASSLIGGYTF
14 | many | TRBJ1-5 | TRBV30 | NA | TGTGCCTGGAGCGACGTAAATAGCAATCAGCCCCAGCATTTT | CAWSDVNSNQPQHF
13 | many | TRBJ2-7 | TRBV29-1 | TRBD1 | TGCAGCGCCGGGACAGGGGGCTCCTACGAGCAGTACTTC | CSAGTGGSYEQYF
17 | NA | TRBJ2-1 | TRBV19 | TRBD1 | TGTGCCAGTAGTCTCCGGGACAGGGGAGCGGGCTACAATGAGCAGTTCTTC | CASSLRDRGAGYNEQFF
14 | few | TRBJ2-7 | TRBV5-1 | NA | TGCGCCAGCAGCTTGTACGGGGAGGCCTACGAGCAGTACTTC | CASSLYGEAYEQYF
13 | NA | TRBJ2-5 | TRBV9 | NA | TGTGCCAGCAGCAGATATGTCGAAGAGACCCAGTACTTC | CASSRYVEETQYF
13 | few | TRBJ1-6 | TRBV19 | NA | TGTGCCAGTAGTAGCCTCCCGAATTCACCCCTCCACTTT | CASSSLPNSPLHF
11 | many | TRBJ1-2 | TRBV27 | NA | TGTGCCAGCGGCTACTACTATGGCTACACCTTC | CASGYYYGYTF
14 | few | TRBJ2-7 | TRBV13 | NA | TGTGCCAGCAGCGGCGAAGGACGGAACTACGAGCAGTACTTC | CASSGEGRNYEQYF
14 | NA | TRBJ2-1 | TRBV5-1 | TRBD2 | TGCGCCAGCACAGCGGGAGTGGGTTACAATGAGCAGTTCTTC | CASTAGVGYNEQFF
19 | many | TRBJ2-3 | TRBV19 | NA | TGTGCCAGTAGTCCCCGGACAGGGACGATAGCGGGAGTTACAGATACGCAGTATTTT | CASSPRTGTIAGVTDTQYF
15 | few | TRBJ2-1 | TRBV9 | TRBD2 | TGTGCCAGCAGCGATCGGACTAGCGGCTACAATGAGCAGTTCTTC | CASSDRTSGYNEQFF
17 | NA | TRBJ2-6 | TRBV27 | NA | TGTGCCAGCAGTTCCCTAGCGTCCCCATCTGGGGCCAACGTCCTGACTTTC | CASSSLASPSGANVLTF
14 | NA | TRBJ2-7 | TRBV27 | TRBD1 | TGTGCCAGCGCTCTGGGGACAGTCTCCTACGAGCAGTACTTC | CASALGTVSYEQYF
19 | once | TRBJ1-5 | TRBV19 | NA | TGTGCCAGTAGTATCATGTCCGGGGGAACCCTATATAGCAATCAGCCCCAGCATTTT | CASSIMSGGTLYSNQPQHF
16 | NA | TRBJ2-4 | TRBV18 | TRBD2 | TGTGCCAGCTCACCAGATGGGGGGGTTGGCAAAAACATTCAGTACTTC | CASSPDGGVGKNIQYF
15 | NA | TRBJ2-1 | TRBV14 | NA | TGTGCCAGCAGCCTAACGAAAAACAATCCCCATGAGCAGTTCTTC | CASSLTKNNPHEQFF
12 | few | TRBJ1-2 | TRBV27 | TRBD1 | TGTGCCAGCAGGACAGGGAGCTATGGCTACACCTTC | CASRTGSYGYTF
15 | many | TRBJ2-2 | TRBV10-3 | TRBD1 | TGTGCCACCCCATTGGCAGGGGGTAACACCGGGGAGCTGTTTTTT | CATPLAGGNTGELFF
17 | NA | TRBJ2-2 | TRBV7-9 | NA | TGTGCCAGCAGCTCCCGGTTGGGGGGGCTAGTCACCGGGGAGCTGTTTTTT | CASSSRLGGLVTGELFF
13 | NA | TRBJ1-1 | TRBV11-2 | NA | TGTGCCAGCAGCTTAGAAGAATTCACTGAAGCTTTCTTT | CASSLEEFTEAFF